A single sample is the source of the 21 T cell receptor beta chains below, sequenced in a study of OX40 agonist ivuxolimab in advanced cancers. The method was immunoSEQ multiplex PCR; TCRdb's version includes in-frame clones alone and lacks a portion of them. The repertoire holds about 71,000 clones, with about 90% as singletons. Sequencing was performed on CD4+ or CD8+ T cells sorted from blood, taken in a trial of the OX40 agonist ivuxolimab. These receptors were obtained from an adult with an advanced solid tumor such as melanoma, head and neck, liver or kidney cancer.

This clone appeared once. The V call is TRBV4-3, the J call TRBJ2-3; tentative D call: TRBD2 (5 bases). Germline CDR1 LGHNA, CDR2 YSLEER. There are 15 residues in the CDR3. V shed 1 base and J shed 3 bases, with 11 bases lying between them. As DNA, the CDR3 is TGCGCCAGCAGCCAAGGCGATCGGGAAACAGATACGCAGTATTTT. It yields the protein CASSQGDRETDTQYF.

The chain has TRBV27 and TRBJ2-3; TRBD1 matches 11 bases. The CDR3 length is 14 residues. In germline, CDR1 is MNHEY, CDR2 SMNVEV (reference sequence). The V gene end was trimmed by 5 bases and the J gene end by 4 bases; junction bases not matched to a gene: 2. The CDR3 nucleotides are TGTGCCAGCAGTCCGGGACAGGGGGCAGATACGCAGTATTTT. Amino acid sequence: CASSPGQGADTQYF.

This chain links TRBV7-8 with TRBJ1-1; D gene uncertain. Germline V CDR1 and CDR2: SGHVS, FQNEAQ. The CDR3 sequence is 14 residues long. V shed 2 bases and J shed 5 bases, with 12 bases lying between them. CDR3: CASSLKAMSTEAFF. CDR3 bases: TGTGCCAGCAGCTTAAAAGCTATGAGTACTGAAGCTTTCTTT. Looking up the rest from reference TRBV7-8 and TRBJ1-1 gives the full variable domain: GAGVSQSPRYKVAKRGQDVALRCDPISGHVSLFWYQQALGQGPEFLTYFQNEAQLDKSGLPSDRFFAERPEGSVSTLKIQRTQQEDSAVYLCASSLKAMSTEAFFGQGTRLTVV.

V and J are TRBV27 and TRBJ1-1; D call uncertain. The CDR3 extends over 16 amino acids. From germline, CDR1 is MNHEY and CDR2 SMNVEV (reference sequence). V lost 2 bases and J lost 1, with 14 bases in between. CDR3 loop: CASSLQFQRTNTEAFF. DNA of the CDR3: TGTGCCAGCAGTTTACAGTTTCAGCGAACGAACACTGAAGCTTTCTTT.

This chain's CDR3 is CASRSGLAREQYF. In DNA form, the CDR3 reads TGTGCCAGTAGATCGGGGTTGGCGCGCGAGCAGTACTTC. The chain couples TRBV19 to TRBJ2-7; D might be TRBD2 (5 bases). CDR3 size: 13 residues. Germline loops: CDR1 LNHDA, CDR2 SQIVND (reference sequence). V lost 6 bases to trimming and J lost 6 bases, with 15 bases between them.

The genes are TRBV7-9 and TRBJ2-6; TRBD1 agrees at 8 bases. The V gene end was trimmed by 5 bases and the J gene end by 3 bases; junction bases not matched to a gene: 3. CDR1 SEHNR and CDR2 FQNEAQ come from the germline V gene (reference sequence). CDR3 length: 15 residues. The CDR3 region has the DNA TGTGCCAGCAGCGAACAGGGGGTTGGGGCCAACGTCCTGACTTTC. Translating gives CASSEQGVGANVLTF.

This chain uses TRBV9 with TRBJ2-5; D might be TRBD2 (6 bases). CDR1 and CDR2 (germline): SGDLS, YYNGEE. Trimming stripped 0 bases from V and 5 bases from J, with 14 bases between. The CDR3 length is 15 residues. This CDR3 reads CASSVGVGAGETQYF. CDR3 DNA: TGTGCCAGCAGCGTAGGGGTAGGGGCGGGGGAGACCCAGTACTTC.

V usage is TRBV28 and J usage is TRBJ2-3; 8 bases match TRBD2. Trimming cost V 2 bases and J 0 bases; bases outside gene matches: 4. Germline CDR1 MDHEN, CDR2 SYDVKM. The CDR3 has 16 amino acids. CDR3 coding DNA: TGTGCCAGCAGTTTACGGGGGGGACTAAGCACAGATACGCAGTATTTT. As protein: CASSLRGGLSTDTQYF.

This clone has a single count. V usage is TRBV9 and J usage is TRBJ2-1, with TRBD2 matching 8 bases. Germline CDR1 is SGDLS and CDR2 is YYNGEE. The CDR3 sequence is 15 residues long. Unmatched junction bases numbered 7, after V lost 2 bases and J lost 6 bases. The CDR3 loop reads CASSVSGSGINEQFF. The CDR3 DNA reads as TGTGCCAGCAGCGTCAGTGGTAGCGGGATCAATGAGCAGTTCTTC.

This clone was recorded a few times. The chain uses TRBV28 and TRBJ2-7, with D perhaps TRBD1 (6 bases). Germline CDR1 is MDHEN and CDR2 is SYDVKM. V was trimmed by 5 bases and J by 5 bases, leaving 10 bases between them. The CDR3 spans 12 residues. The CDR3 sequence is CASSIRGNEQYF. For the CDR3, the DNA is TGTGCCAGCAGTATCAGGGGTAACGAGCAGTACTTC.

This rearrangement joins TRBV10-2 to TRBJ2-3; D not resolved. CDR3 length: 11 amino acids. V lost 6 bases to trimming and J lost 5 bases, with 6 bases between them. Looked up from germline, CDR1 is WSHSY and CDR2 is SAAADI. CDR3 sequence (DNA): TGCGCCAGCAGGGAATTAGATACGCAGTATTTT. It translates to CASRELDTQYF.

This chain connects TRBV5-4 to TRBJ2-7, with 8 positions matching TRBD2. V trimming: 4 bases; J trimming: 7 bases; junction bases outside the gene matches: 10. Germline V lookup: CDR1 SGHNT, CDR2 YYREEE (reference sequence). This CDR3 has 14 residues. CDR3 sequence reads: CASSSGTSAREQYF. CDR3 bases: TGTGCCAGCAGCAGTGGGACTAGTGCGCGGGAGCAGTACTTC.

This clone was found once. The V call is TRBV7-9, the J call TRBJ1-2; D gene unclear. Trimming shortened V by 3 bases and J by 8 bases, and 4 bases separated the two germline ends. Germline CDR1 SEHNR, CDR2 FQNEAQ (reference sequence). The CDR3 spans 10 residues. Written as DNA, the CDR3 is TGTGCCAGCAGCTTTTGGGGCTACACCTTC. It is translated as CASSFWGYTF. The variable domain in full, with the rest retrieved from reference TRBV7-9 and TRBJ1-2, is DTGVSQNPRHKITKRGQNVTFRCDPISEHNRLYWYRQTLGQGPEFLTYFQNEAQLEKSRLLSDRFSAERPKGSFSTLEIQRTEQGDSAMYLCASSFWGYTFGSGTRLTVV.

This clone was seen only once. The gene calls are TRBV15 and TRBJ2-7; no clear D gene. The germline V gene encodes CDR1 LNHNV and CDR2 YYDKDF (reference sequence). V was shortened by 1 base and J by 3 bases, with 19 bases between the two germline ends. CDR3 length: 17 residues. The CDR3 coding sequence is TGTGCCACCAGCAGAGGTGAAAAGATCACTTTGGACTACGAGCAGTACTTC. It translates to CATSRGEKITLDYEQYF.

The chain joins TRBV7-9 to TRBJ2-7; tentatively, D is TRBD2 (5 bases). The CDR3 runs 15 residues. Per the germline V gene, CDR1 is SEHNR and CDR2 is FQNEAQ (reference sequence). The V end lost 5 bases, the J end lost 4 bases, and 18 bases lay between the germline ends. CDR3 sequence: CASSPRSLGGYEQYF. The CDR3 DNA is TGTGCCAGCAGCCCTAGGTCCCTTGGCGGGTACGAGCAGTACTTC.

The chain combines TRBV28 with TRBJ1-2; TRBD1 matches at 8 bases. Trimming removed 6 bases from V and 4 bases from J; junction bases left unmatched: 16. This CDR3 is built from 17 residues. Germline CDR1 reads MDHEN; CDR2 reads SYDVKM. CDR3 nucleotides: TGTGCCAGCAGCCCCCACCCCCGGGACAGGTTTATCTATGGCTACACCTTC. Its translation: CASSPHPRDRFIYGYTF.

V is TRBV5-6 and J is TRBJ2-1; the match to TRBD2 covers 8 bases. Germline V gives CDR1 SGHDT, CDR2 YYEEEE. J gave up 6 bases and V 5 bases, and 4 bases lay outside the gene matches. The CDR3 runs 13 residues. The CDR3: CASSGLARNEQFF. The CDR3 coding sequence is TGTGCCAGCAGTGGACTAGCCCGCAATGAGCAGTTCTTC.

The chain links TRBV5-6 to TRBJ2-7; no reliable D call. V was trimmed by 4 bases and J by 0 bases, leaving 8 bases between them. The CDR3 has 13 amino acids. Germline CDR1 reads SGHDT; CDR2 reads YYEEEE. The CDR3 reads CASSRESSYEQYF. The CDR3 bases are TGTGCCAGCAGCCGCGAGAGCTCCTACGAGCAGTACTTC.

The CDR3 DNA follows: TGTGCCAGCAGTGAAGCTGATTCCGGGACTAGCGGGAGAGAGTTCTACGAGCAGTACTTC. Translating it yields CASSEADSGTSGREFYEQYF. The chain has TRBV2 and TRBJ2-7, with 14 bases aligning to TRBD2. CDR1 and CDR2 from the germline V gene are SNHLY and FYNNEI. The CDR3 covers 20 residues. The J segment lost 3 bases and the V segment lost 0 bases, leaving 13 bases of the junction unmatched.

The CDR3 protein is CASSQEEGTGGYEQYF. CDR3 DNA: TGCGCCAGCAGCCAAGAGGAGGGGACAGGGGGCTACGAGCAGTACTTC. The J gene is TRBJ2-7, the V gene TRBV4-3; 11 nucleotides agree with TRBD1. CDR1 LGHNA and CDR2 YSLEER come from the germline V gene. CDR3 length: 16 amino acids. V was pared by 0 bases and J by 3 bases, with 4 bases of the junction left unmatched.

The rearrangement joins TRBV27 to TRBJ2-2, with unresolved D. The germline CDR1 and CDR2 sequences are MNHEY and SMNVEV (reference sequence). The CDR3 is 12 residues long. V was trimmed by 3 bases and J by 5 bases, leaving 4 bases between them. The CDR3 DNA reads as TGTGCCAGCAGTTTCTATACCGGGGAGCTGTTTTTT. Translating gives CASSFYTGELFF.